This entry lists 10 T cell receptor beta chains sequenced from one sample in a study of shared clonotypes between healthy human individuals. Clones were read by immunoSEQ multiplex PCR, and TCRdb kept only the in-frame ones, dropping some. This table holds some 1.5 million clones, around 95% found once. The sample consisted of naive CD4+ T cells sorted from blood. Noted subset: CD45RA+ positively selected. These receptor sequences come from a man aged 30-40 years in good health.

The V gene is TRBV7-2, the J gene TRBJ1-3, with D hard to call. Per germline, CDR1 SGHTA and CDR2 FQGNSA. The CDR3 spans 13 residues. Trimming stripped 2 bases from V and 6 bases from J, with 8 bases between. The CDR3 sequence: CASSLRDLNTIYF. CDR3 nucleotides: TGTGCCAGCAGCTTAAGGGATTTAAACACCATATATTTT. The full variable domain, rest sourced from reference TRBV7-2 and TRBJ1-3, is GAGVSQSPSNKVTEKGKDVELRCDPISGHTALYWYRQSLGQGLEFLIYFQGNSAPDKSGLPSDRFSAERTGGSVSTLTIQRTQQEDSAVYLCASSLRDLNTIYFGEGSWLTVV.

CDR3 nucleotides: TGCGCCAGCAGCTTGTCGGGTAGCGGGAGGGATGAGCAGTTCTTC. Amino acids: CASSLSGSGRDEQFF. This chain uses TRBV5-1 with TRBJ2-1; 11 bases map to TRBD2. This CDR3 has 15 amino acids. CDR1 and CDR2 (germline): SGHRS, YFSETQ. V trimming: 1 base; J trimming: 8 bases; junction bases outside the gene matches: 5.

V usage is TRBV5-1 and J usage is TRBJ2-3; D is undetermined. The V gene's germline CDR1 is SGHRS and CDR2 YFSETQ. This CDR3 is 14 amino acids long. V was clipped by 2 bases and J by 1 base, with 8 bases between them. CDR3 region: CASSFSPRTDTQYF. The CDR3 region has the DNA TGCGCCAGCAGCTTTAGTCCACGCACAGATACGCAGTATTTT.

The V call is TRBV11-2, the J call TRBJ1-5; D might be TRBD1 (5 bases). The length of the CDR3 is 15 residues. Germline V gene sequence: CDR1 SGHAT, CDR2 FQNNGV. Between the trimmed V and J ends, which lost 8 bases and 1 base, there was a span of 15 bases. The CDR3 spells CASSYSGESNQPQHF. The CDR3 DNA is TGTGCCAGCTCATATTCGGGGGAAAGCAATCAGCCCCAGCATTTT.

This chain connects TRBV7-8 to TRBJ1-5; D remains ambiguous. Germline CDR1 SGHVS, CDR2 FQNEAQ. There are 15 residues in the CDR3. The ends were cut back, 4 bases at V and 0 bases at J, with 10 bases in the middle. The CDR3 region has the DNA TGTGCCAGCAGCTCACCCCCTTATAGCAATCAGCCCCAGCATTTT. Translated, it gives CASSSPPYSNQPQHF.

The V gene is TRBV28, the J gene TRBJ2-1; 7 positions match TRBD1. The length of the CDR3 is 16 residues. Per the germline V gene, CDR1 is MDHEN and CDR2 is SYDVKM. Trimming removed 6 bases from V and 4 bases from J; junction bases left unmatched: 12. The CDR3 loop reads CASSTARGRGYNEQFF. The CDR3 DNA is TGTGCCAGCAGCACCGCGAGGGGCAGGGGGTACAATGAGCAGTTCTTC.

The chain uses TRBV28 and TRBJ1-3; possibly TRBD1 for D (6 bases). V was trimmed by 2 bases and J by 8 bases, leaving 13 bases between them. The germline gives CDR1 MDHEN, CDR2 SYDVKM. This CDR3 is 14 amino acids long. The CDR3 sequence is CASSLSQGRHTIYF. Here the CDR3 DNA reads TGTGCCAGCAGTTTAAGCCAGGGGAGGCACACCATATATTTT.

The CDR3 DNA follows: TGCAGCGTTCCTGGGACCAAAAACACTGAAGCTTTCTTT. Its translation is CSVPGTKNTEAFF. The chain has TRBV29-1 and TRBJ1-1; D is perhaps TRBD1 (5 bases). Germline V gives CDR1 SQVTM, CDR2 ANQGSEA. Trimming pared 5 bases from V and 2 bases from J, leaving 12 bases between. The CDR3 has 13 amino acids.

The gene calls are TRBV28 and TRBJ2-7, with 8 bases lining up with TRBD1. Germline lookup yields CDR1 MDHEN and CDR2 SYDVKM. Trimming cost V 3 bases and J 0 bases; bases outside gene matches: 10. There are 17 residues in the CDR3. CDR3 coding DNA: TGTGCCAGCAGTTTTGGGACAGGCGACCCGAGCTCCTACGAGCAGTACTTC. Translated, it gives CASSFGTGDPSSYEQYF. The variable domain in full, with the rest retrieved from reference TRBV28 and TRBJ2-7, is DVKVTQSSRYLVKRTGEKVFLECVQDMDHENMFWYRQDPGLGLRLIYFSYDVKMKEKGDIPEGYSVSREKKERFSLILESASTNQTSMYLCASSFGTGDPSSYEQYFGPGTRLTVT.

This clone occurred once. V gene TRBV27 combines with J gene TRBJ2-3; 9 bases are a match to TRBD2. Germline loops: CDR1 MNHEY, CDR2 SMNVEV (reference sequence). The V and J ends lost 4 bases and 9 bases, in that order; junction bases with no gene match: 14. This CDR3 is 16 amino acids long. CDR3 residues: CASSSGTLAGFVTQYF. The DNA of the CDR3 is TGTGCCAGCAGTTCAGGAACCCTAGCGGGATTTGTGACGCAGTATTTT.